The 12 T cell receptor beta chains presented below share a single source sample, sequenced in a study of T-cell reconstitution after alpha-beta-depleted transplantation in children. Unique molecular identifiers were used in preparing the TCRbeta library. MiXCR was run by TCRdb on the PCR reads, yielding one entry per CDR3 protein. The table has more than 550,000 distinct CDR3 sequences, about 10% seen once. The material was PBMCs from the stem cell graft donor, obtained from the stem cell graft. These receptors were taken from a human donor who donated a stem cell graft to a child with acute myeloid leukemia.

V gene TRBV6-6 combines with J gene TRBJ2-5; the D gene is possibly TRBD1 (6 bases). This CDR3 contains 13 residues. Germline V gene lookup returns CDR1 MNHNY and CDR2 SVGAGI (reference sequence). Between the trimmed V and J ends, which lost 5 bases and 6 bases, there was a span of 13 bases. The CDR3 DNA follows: TGTGCCAGCAGTCTTGGACAGTCCCAGACCCAGTACTTC. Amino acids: CASSLGQSQTQYF.

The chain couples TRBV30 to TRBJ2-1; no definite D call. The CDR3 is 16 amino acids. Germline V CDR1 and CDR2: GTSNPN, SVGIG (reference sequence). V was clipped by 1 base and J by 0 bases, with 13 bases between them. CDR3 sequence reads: CAWSEAARLSYNEQFF. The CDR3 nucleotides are TGTGCCTGGAGTGAGGCAGCCCGACTCTCCTACAATGAGCAGTTCTTC.

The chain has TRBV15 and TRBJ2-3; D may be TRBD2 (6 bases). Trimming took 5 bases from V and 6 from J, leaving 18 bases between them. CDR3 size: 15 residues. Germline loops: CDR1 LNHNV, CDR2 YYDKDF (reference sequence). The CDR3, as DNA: TGTGCCACCAGCGGGGGACTCCAGCCCGGTGATACGCAGTATTTT. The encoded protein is CATSGGLQPGDTQYF.

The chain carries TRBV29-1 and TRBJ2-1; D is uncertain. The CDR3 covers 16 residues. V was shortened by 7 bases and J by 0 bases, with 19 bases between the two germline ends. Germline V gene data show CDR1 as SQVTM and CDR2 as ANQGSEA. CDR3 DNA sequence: TGCAGCGCCTCGAGGCGAGAGACTGTCTCCTACAATGAGCAGTTCTTC. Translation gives CSASRRETVSYNEQFF.

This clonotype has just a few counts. Written as DNA, the CDR3 is TGCGCCAGCAGCTCCGCACCGGGGGGATCCTACGAGCAGTACTTC. Residues: CASSSAPGGSYEQYF. V gene TRBV5-1 combines with J gene TRBJ2-7, with 7 bases lining up with TRBD2. The CDR3 is made up of 15 amino acids. Germline trimming cut 3 bases from V and 1 base from J; bases unmatched to any gene: 7. From germline, CDR1 is SGHRS and CDR2 YFSETQ.

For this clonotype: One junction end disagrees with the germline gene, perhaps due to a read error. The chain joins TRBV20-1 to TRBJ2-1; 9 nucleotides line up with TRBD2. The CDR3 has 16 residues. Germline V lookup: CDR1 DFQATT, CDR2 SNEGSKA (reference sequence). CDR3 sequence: CGARGPGLAGLNEQFF. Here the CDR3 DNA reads TGCGGTGCTAGAGGCCCGGGACTAGCTGGATTGAATGAGCAGTTCTTC.

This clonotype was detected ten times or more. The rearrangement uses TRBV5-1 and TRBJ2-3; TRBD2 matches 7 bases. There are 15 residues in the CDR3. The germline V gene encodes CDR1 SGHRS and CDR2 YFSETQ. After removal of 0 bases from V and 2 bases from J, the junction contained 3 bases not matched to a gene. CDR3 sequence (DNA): TGCGCCAGCAGCTTGGCACTAGCGAACACAGATACGCAGTATTTT. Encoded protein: CASSLALANTDTQYF.

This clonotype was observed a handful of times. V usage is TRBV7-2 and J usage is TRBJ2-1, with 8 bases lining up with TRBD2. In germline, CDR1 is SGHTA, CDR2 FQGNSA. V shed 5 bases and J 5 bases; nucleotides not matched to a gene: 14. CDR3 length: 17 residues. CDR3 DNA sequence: TGTGCCAGCAGCCTACGGCCTGCCGGGACTAGAAACAATGAGCAGTTCTTC. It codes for CASSLRPAGTRNNEQFF.

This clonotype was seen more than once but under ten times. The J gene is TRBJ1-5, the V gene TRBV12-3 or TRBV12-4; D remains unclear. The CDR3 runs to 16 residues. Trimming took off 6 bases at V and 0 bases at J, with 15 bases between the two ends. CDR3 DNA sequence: TGTGCCAGCAGCTCCAGAGAGGCATCTAGCAATCAGCCCCAGCATTTT. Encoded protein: CASSSREASSNQPQHF.

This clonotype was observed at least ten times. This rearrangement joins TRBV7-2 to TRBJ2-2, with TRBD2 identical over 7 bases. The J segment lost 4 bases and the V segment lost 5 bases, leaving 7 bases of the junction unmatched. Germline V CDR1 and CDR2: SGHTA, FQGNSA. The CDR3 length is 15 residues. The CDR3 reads CASSLEIAGTGELFF. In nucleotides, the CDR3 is TGTGCCAGCAGCCTCGAGATAGCGGGCACCGGGGAGCTGTTTTTT.

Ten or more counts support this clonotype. The CDR3 region has the DNA TGTGCCTGGGGTAGAGCGGAAGCTTTCTTT. This sequence encodes CAWGRAEAFF. The rearrangement links TRBV30 to TRBJ1-1; unclear D gene. Germline lookup yields CDR1 GTSNPN and CDR2 SVGIG (reference sequence). The CDR3 consists of 10 residues. V was shortened by 5 bases and J by 8 bases, with 9 bases between the two germline ends.

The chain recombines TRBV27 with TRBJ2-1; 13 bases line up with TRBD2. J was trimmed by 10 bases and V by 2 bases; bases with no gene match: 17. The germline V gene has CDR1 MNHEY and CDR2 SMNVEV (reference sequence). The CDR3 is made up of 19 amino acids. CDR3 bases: TGTGCCAGCAGTTTAAATCCAACTAGCGGGAGGGCCCTTGGGAGGGAGCAGTTCTTC. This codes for CASSLNPTSGRALGREQFF.